This entry describes one T cell receptor beta chain. The data originate from a study of blood T cell repertoires in COVID-19. For the study at large: Material from acute and convalescent COVID-19 was sourced from the United States, Italy and Spain. PBMCs, B-cell-depleted T cells, or T cells provided the cDNA or gDNA that made up the material.

Per the authors' pipeline: Cell counts per sample came from amplifying reference gene primers. Sequencing used immunoSEQ multiplex PCR; TCRdb keeps in-frame clones, though not all of them. V, J and clone size are those of that table, while D and trimming were read from the DNA. Of 95,000 or so clones listed, approximately 80% are singletons. V lost 5 bases to trimming and J lost 7 bases, with 14 bases between them. The CDR3 is made up of 14 amino acids. Germline V gives CDR1 SGHVS, CDR2 FQNEAQ. The sequence was obtained from a human donor in a cohort sampled during active COVID-19. The sample was peripheral blood. V gene TRBV7-8 combines with J gene TRBJ2-2, with a tentative D call TRBD2 (6 bases). The CDR3 protein is CASSHAGGSGELFF. The CDR3 region has the DNA TGTGCCAGCAGCCACGCCGGAGGGAGCGGGGAGCTGTTTTTT.